This TCR beta chain originates from a study of blood T cells in healthy people across ages. Findings and limits, study-wide: There was a strong correlation between TCR beta diversity and naive T cell percentage. Reliance upon unsorted PBMCs precluded definitive naive versus antigen-experienced comparison.

Notes on this clonotype: As yet, its antigen is unknown.

Sample-barcoded 5' priming and a J-beta primer mix drove a second PCR of roughly 6 to 12 cycles. With 12 random nucleotides, a template-switch adaptor tagged each individual cDNA molecule. TCRdb analysed the 5' RACE reads with MiXCR anew, one entry per CDR3 protein. There are fewer than 2 million distinct CDR3 sequences in the sample; about two fifths occur only once, and about 21% lies in the top ten. Peripheral blood from each donor was collected in a volume of about 10 milliliters. The CDR3 length is 14 residues. With 4 bases clipped from V and 8 bases from J, the junction kept 7 bases outside the gene matches. In germline, CDR1 is SGHRS, CDR2 YFSETQ.

The material sequenced was blood. The rearrangement joins TRBV5-1 to TRBJ1-2; TRBD1 agrees at 11 bases. The source is a human donor in good health. CDR3 sequence (DNA): TGCGCCAGCAGCACGGACAGGGGGCGGGGCGGCTACACCTTC. Encoded protein: CASSTDRGRGGYTF.